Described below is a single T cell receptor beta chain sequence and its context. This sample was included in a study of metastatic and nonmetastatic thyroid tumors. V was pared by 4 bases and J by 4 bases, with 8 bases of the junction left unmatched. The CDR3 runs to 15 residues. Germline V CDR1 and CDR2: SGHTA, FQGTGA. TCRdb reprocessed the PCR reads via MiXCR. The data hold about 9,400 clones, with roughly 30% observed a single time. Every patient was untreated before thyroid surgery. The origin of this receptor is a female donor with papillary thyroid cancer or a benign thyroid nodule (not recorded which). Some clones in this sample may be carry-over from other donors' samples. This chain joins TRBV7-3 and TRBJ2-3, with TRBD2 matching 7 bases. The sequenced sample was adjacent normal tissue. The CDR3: CASSSGLVFADTQYF. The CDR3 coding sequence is TGTGCCAGCAGCTCAGGACTAGTCTTTGCAGATACGCAGTATTTT.